The present TCR beta chain was sequenced within a study of T cell responses to AZD1222 COVID-19 vaccine. Study findings and constraints: Repertoire sampling was restricted to post-peak T cell response timepoints. Most donors were white British, females outnumbered males, and clonal diversity was possibly underestimated. Just a handful of people given AZD1222 tested seropositive at baseline. Variant regions that are unmutated are reportedly the target of nearly half of spike-specific TCRs.

Some clones are missing from TCRdb's copy, which holds only in-frame ones; the method was immunoSEQ multiplex PCR. The table has some 69,000 clones, 80% seen once. As regards this clone: The antigen is not known.

V was pared by 6 bases and J by 1 base, with 6 bases of the junction left unmatched. The germline CDR1 and CDR2 sequences are MDHEN and SYDVKM. The CDR3 is 15 amino acids. Material: peripheral blood, obtained 28 days after the second AZD1222 dose. The genes are TRBV28 and TRBJ2-3; 8 bases are shared with TRBD2. The TCR comes from an adult who received the AZD1222 COVID-19 vaccine. This chain's CDR3 is CASRRGGFGTDTQYF. The CDR3 coding sequence is TGTGCCAGCAGACGGGGGGGCTTCGGCACAGATACGCAGTATTTT.